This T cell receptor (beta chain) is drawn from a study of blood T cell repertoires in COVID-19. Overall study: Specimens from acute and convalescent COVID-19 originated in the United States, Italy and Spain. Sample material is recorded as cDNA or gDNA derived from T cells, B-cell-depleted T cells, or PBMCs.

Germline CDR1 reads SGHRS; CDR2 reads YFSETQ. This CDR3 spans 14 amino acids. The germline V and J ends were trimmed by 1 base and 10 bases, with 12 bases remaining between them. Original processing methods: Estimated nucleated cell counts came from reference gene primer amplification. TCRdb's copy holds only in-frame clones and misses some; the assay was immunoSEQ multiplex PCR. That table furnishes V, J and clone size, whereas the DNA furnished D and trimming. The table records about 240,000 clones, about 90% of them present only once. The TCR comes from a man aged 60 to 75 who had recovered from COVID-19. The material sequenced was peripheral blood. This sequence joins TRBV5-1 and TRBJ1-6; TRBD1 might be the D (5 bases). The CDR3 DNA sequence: TGCGCCAGCAGCTTGCGGACAACGCGGTCACCCCTCCACTTT. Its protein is CASSLRTTRSPLHF.